The 18 T cell receptor beta chains below come from one sample, sequenced in a study of T cells in Graves' hyperthyroidism and ophthalmopathy (dated by TCRdb to about 2019). Library preparation used multiplex PCR. TCRdb lists the instrument as Illumina HiSeq 2000. The TCR beta CDR3 regions were amplified from RNA transcripts. For the first round of RT-PCR on the TCR CDR3, the HTBI primer set was used together with the Qiagen OneStep RT-PCR kit. The public reads were quality trimmed at Q25 with fastp and then assembled into clones with MiXCR by TCRdb, keeping productive beta chains. All rows with the same CDR3 protein become a single entry with the most common DNA and genes. The sample table holds 550,000 to 800,000 distinct CDR3 sequences, of which about 18% were seen once. The top ten clones comprise about 14% of the sample. The material sequenced was blood. The receptors shown here come from a man aged 45-65 years with Graves' hyperthyroidism.

This clonotype was seen more than once but under ten times. This may come from a read error, since a much larger clone is one base off. Without the conserved terminal phenylalanine or tryptophan, this CDR3 likely stems from a read error. The genes are TRBV6-2 or TRBV6-3 and TRBJ2-5; D perhaps matches TRBD1 (6 bases). Looked up from germline, CDR1 is MNHEY and CDR2 is SVGEGT. V was pared by 2 bases and J by 2 bases, with 12 bases between. CDR3 length equals 15 residues. CDR3 coding DNA: TGTGCCAGCAGTTACAGGGGGTTAGGTCAAGAGACCCAGTACCTC. Translating it yields CASSYRGLGQETQYL.

This clonotype occurred a few times. This chain connects TRBV7-9 to TRBJ2-3; TRBD2 matches 8 bases. J was trimmed by 1 base and V by 4 bases; bases with no gene match: 4. The CDR3 has 15 residues. Germline CDR1 reads SEHNR; CDR2 reads FQNEAQ (reference sequence). The chain's CDR3 is CASSYGGRRTDTQYF. The DNA for the CDR3 is TGTGCCAGCAGCTATGGCGGGAGGCGCACAGATACGCAGTATTTT.

This sequence joins TRBV20-1 and TRBJ2-1, with 12 bases that match TRBD2. Trimming took 7 bases from V and 5 from J; bases not matched to a gene: 6. In germline, CDR1 is DFQATT, CDR2 SNEGSKA (reference sequence). The CDR3 is made up of 14 amino acids. DNA of the CDR3: TGCAGTGTTCCTAGCGGGAGGGGTCACAATGAGCAGTTCTTC. Translating gives CSVPSGRGHNEQFF.

This clonotype was found many times. The CDR3 here is CASSLGPQGAYRQPQHF. The CDR3 DNA reads TGTGCCAGCAGTTTAGGCCCACAGGGGGCCTATCGTCAGCCCCAGCATTTT. The rearrangement uses TRBV12-3 or TRBV12-4 and TRBJ1-5, with TRBD1 matching over 9 bases. The CDR3 is made up of 17 amino acids. J gave up 6 bases and V 1 base, and 10 bases lay outside the gene matches.

This clonotype was observed at least ten times. The CDR3 bases are TGTGCCAGCAGCTTACCACCCCATACAGGGTTGCAAGAGACCCAGTACTTC. Translated, it gives CASSLPPHTGLQETQYF. The chain has TRBV11-2 and TRBJ2-5; D perhaps matches TRBD1 (6 bases). The germline V and J ends were trimmed by 2 bases and 2 bases, with 18 bases remaining between them. The CDR3 covers 17 residues. Germline CDR1 is SGHAT and CDR2 is FQNNGV.

This chain's CDR3 is CASSLEGGFDYGYTF. The CDR3 region has the DNA TGTGCCAGCAGCTTAGAGGGGGGTTTCGACTATGGCTACACCTTC. The chain has TRBV7-8 and TRBJ1-2; perhaps TRBD1 as D (6 bases). Trimming removed 1 base at V and 3 bases at J, with 12 bases between. Germline V gene data show CDR1 as SGHVS and CDR2 as FQNEAQ. This CDR3 region has 15 residues.

This clonotype was counted a single time. A much larger clone sits a single nucleotide away, making a read error possible. V gene TRBV11-2 combines with J gene TRBJ2-1; D possibly corresponds to TRBD1 (5 bases). The CDR3 sequence is 16 residues long. Germline V gene data show CDR1 as SGHAT and CDR2 as FQNNGV. The CDR3 region has the DNA TGTGCCGGCAGGACGACAGATTGGGGTTCCTACAATGAGCAGTTCTTC. It specifies CAGRTTDWGSYNEQFF.

The V call is TRBV6-1, the J call TRBJ2-5; the match to TRBD1 covers 10 bases. Trimming took 8 bases from V and 4 from J; bases not matched to a gene: 7. The CDR3 length is 14 residues. Germline assignment: CDR1 MNHNS and CDR2 SASEGT. The CDR3 spells CASETGGFGETQYF. In DNA form, the CDR3 reads TGTGCCAGCGAGACAGGGGGCTTCGGAGAGACCCAGTACTTC.

On this clonotype: A much larger clone is a single base away; this may be a read error. This sequence joins TRBV9 and TRBJ2-3, with D perhaps matching TRBD1 (5 bases). With 1 base removed from V and 0 bases from J, the gap between germline ends came to 6 bases. The CDR3 spans 14 residues. CDR1 is SGDLS and CDR2 is YYNGEE in the germline V gene. The CDR3: CASSVQGSTDTQYF. The DNA of the CDR3 is TGTGCCAGCAGCGTACAGGGAAGCACAGATACGCAGTATTTT.

CDR3 protein: CSGRAGGDEQYF. The DNA of the CDR3 is TGCAGCGGTCGAGCGGGAGGGGACGAGCAGTACTTC. This chain links TRBV20-1 with TRBJ2-7, with 10 bases lining up with TRBD2. The CDR3 runs 12 residues. CDR1 is DFQATT, CDR2 SNEGSKA, per germline (reference sequence).

This clonotype has ten or more counts. The V and J genes are TRBV7-2 and TRBJ2-1; 14 nucleotides agree with TRBD2. Germline V gene data show CDR1 as SGHTA and CDR2 as FQGNSA. The V segment lost 1 base and the J segment 8 bases; nucleotides outside the gene matches: 4. The CDR3 totals 16 residues. CDR3 sequence (DNA): TGTGCCAGCAGCTTAGTGGGGACTAGCGGGAGCGATGAGCAGTTCTTC. This translates into CASSLVGTSGSDEQFF.

This clonotype was observed many times. This rearrangement joins TRBV28 to TRBJ2-1; possibly TRBD1 or TRBD2 for D (5 bases each). CDR1 is MDHEN and CDR2 is SYDVKM in the germline V gene. CDR3 length: 15 residues. The V end was cut by 3 bases, the J end by 8 bases, with 17 bases between. CDR3 residues: CASSFSGPTDHEQFF. CDR3 DNA sequence: TGTGCCAGCAGTTTTTCGGGGCCGACCGACCATGAGCAGTTCTTC. Supplemented by reference TRBV28 and TRBJ2-1, the full variable domain reads DVKVTQSSRYLVKRTGEKVFLECVQDMDHENMFWYRQDPGLGLRLIYFSYDVKMKEKGDIPEGYSVSREKKERFSLILESASTNQTSMYLCASSFSGPTDHEQFFGPGTRLTVL.

The gene calls are TRBV5-1 and TRBJ1-3, with no clear D. This CDR3 contains 12 residues. Germline CDR1 is SGHRS and CDR2 is YFSETQ. V lost 3 bases and J 3 bases, leaving 4 bases between the germline ends. CDR3 in amino acids: CASSSDGNTIYF. The CDR3 DNA sequence: TGCGCCAGCAGCTCTGATGGAAACACCATATATTTT.

The chain carries TRBV25-1 and TRBJ1-5; D might be TRBD1 (6 bases). The CDR3 has 15 amino acids. V lost 4 bases and J 5 bases, leaving 15 bases between the germline ends. Germline V lookup: CDR1 MGHDK, CDR2 SYGVNS. CDR3 sequence (DNA): TGTGCCAGCAGTGCCCACCGGGACATAGATCAGCCCCAGCATTTT. It translates to CASSAHRDIDQPQHF.

This clonotype showed up many times. The J gene is TRBJ2-7, the V gene TRBV12-3 or TRBV12-4; possible D gene TRBD1, 5 bases. This CDR3 spans 13 amino acids. Trimming shortened V by 8 bases and J by 1 base, and 12 bases separated the two germline ends. The CDR3 region has the DNA TGTGCCAGCGGTCTCAGGGTATCCTACGAGCAGTACTTC. It codes for CASGLRVSYEQYF.

This clonotype was observed at least ten times. The V gene is TRBV9, the J gene TRBJ2-5, with D perhaps matching TRBD1 (6 bases). Germline V CDR1 and CDR2: SGDLS, YYNGEE. This CDR3 is 15 amino acids long. With 4 bases removed from V and 5 bases from J, the gap between germline ends came to 18 bases. CDR3 bases: TGTGCCAGCAGCCCACAGCAGGGGCTCGGGGAGACCCAGTACTTC. Translating it yields CASSPQQGLGETQYF.

This clonotype was seen a handful of times. The V and J genes are TRBV29-1 and TRBJ2-3; 9 nucleotides match TRBD1. CDR3 length: 14 residues. With 1 base clipped from V and 4 bases from J, the junction kept 3 bases outside the gene matches. Germline V gene data show CDR1 as SQVTM and CDR2 as ANQGSEA. The chain's CDR3 is CSVEGTGEADTQYF. CDR3 coding DNA: TGCAGCGTTGAAGGGACAGGGGAGGCAGATACGCAGTATTTT.

The chain carries TRBV4-1 and TRBJ2-1; 8 positions agree with TRBD2. V lost 2 bases, J lost 6 bases, and 12 bases stayed unmatched. Germline CDR1 MGHRA, CDR2 YSYEKL. This CDR3 contains 17 residues. In DNA, the CDR3 is TGCGCCAGCAGCCAATCTAGTGTAGCGGGGCTACTCAATGAGCAGTTCTTC. Amino acid sequence: CASSQSSVAGLLNEQFF.